These 8 T cell receptor beta chains originate from one sample sequenced in a study of spatial heterogeneity in lung cancer. TCRdb reprocessed the 5' RACE reads via MiXCR and lists one record per CDR3 protein. There are 30,000 to 45,000 distinct CDR3 sequences in the sample; around 5% occur only once, and 29% lies in the top ten. Time point denoted: sample taken at primary tumor resection. Material for sequencing was whole RNA from tumor, nontumor lung or frozen PBMC, left unsorted. This material consisted of PBMCs, taken at surgery. These receptors originate from a female donor with early-stage non-small cell lung cancer.

This clonotype was counted between two and nine times. The V and J genes are TRBV28 and TRBJ2-1, with D maybe TRBD2 (5 bases). Trimming cost V 6 bases and J 10 bases, with 16 bases left between them. The CDR3 loop spans 13 amino acids. CDR1 is MDHEN, CDR2 SYDVKM, per germline. The CDR3 reads CASRPVAGFEQFF. CDR3 DNA: TGTGCCAGCAGGCCCGTGGCGGGCTTCGAGCAGTTCTTC.

This clonotype has ten or more counts. The CDR3 DNA follows: TGTGCCAGCAGCTTAACACCAAAGGGGCACAATGAGCAGTTCTTC. It is translated as CASSLTPKGHNEQFF. The rearrangement uses TRBV5-5 and TRBJ2-1, with a tentative D call TRBD1 (5 bases). The CDR3 has 15 residues. V dropped 2 bases and J dropped 5 bases, with 14 bases sitting between them. CDR1 is SGHKS and CDR2 is YYEKEE in the germline V gene (reference sequence).

This clonotype has a count of ten or more. The gene calls are TRBV5-1 and TRBJ1-1; D may be TRBD1 (5 bases). Germline V gene sequence: CDR1 SGHRS, CDR2 YFSETQ. The CDR3 runs to 16 residues. V lost 0 bases, J lost 0 bases, and 12 bases lay in between. As DNA, the CDR3 is TGCGCCAGCAGCTTGGTAGGGGCGGGGGTGAACACTGAAGCTTTCTTT. This sequence encodes CASSLVGAGVNTEAFF.

This clonotype was seen many times. The chain employs TRBV7-8 and TRBJ1-1; D call uncertain. CDR3 size: 14 residues. V was trimmed by 3 bases and J by 0 bases, leaving 8 bases between them. CDR1 and CDR2 (germline): SGHVS, FQNEAQ. The CDR3 DNA sequence: TGTGCCAGCAGCTTTGGCAGATTGAACACTGAAGCTTTCTTT. It specifies CASSFGRLNTEAFF.

The table lists this clonotype with many counts. The chain employs TRBV7-2 and TRBJ1-5, with 11 bases fitting TRBD1. V was pared by 3 bases and J by 4 bases, with 8 bases of the junction left unmatched. Germline CDR1 and CDR2: SGHTA and FQGNSA. The CDR3 runs to 17 residues. CDR3 DNA: TGTGCCAGCAGCTTGGCTCCCGGGACAGGGGGAAATCAGCCCCAGCATTTT. Amino acid sequence: CASSLAPGTGGNQPQHF.

This chain uses TRBV25-1 with TRBJ1-3; D gene unclear. This CDR3 has 12 amino acids. V was pared by 8 bases and J by 2 bases, with 7 bases between. The V gene's germline CDR1 is MGHDK and CDR2 SYGVNS. The CDR3 loop reads CASGPTGNTIYF. CDR3 DNA: TGTGCCAGCGGTCCCACTGGAAACACCATATATTTT.

This clonotype came up many times. The chain links TRBV10-2 to TRBJ2-3; the D gene is possibly TRBD2 (7 bases). Germline CDR1 WSHSY, CDR2 SAAADI. The V end was cut by 0 bases, the J end by 5 bases, with 15 bases between. This CDR3 region has 16 residues. CDR3 DNA: TGCGCCAGCAGTGAGTCGGGGGCTAGCGGAAGAGATACGCAGTATTTT. This codes for CASSESGASGRDTQYF.

This clonotype was found a few times. This chain uses TRBV5-1 with TRBJ1-2; the D is unclear. The germline V and J ends were trimmed by 1 base and 4 bases, with 17 bases remaining between them. CDR3 length: 16 residues. The germline gives CDR1 SGHRS, CDR2 YFSETQ. The CDR3 here is CASSLLGESEIYGYTF. CDR3 coding DNA: TGCGCCAGCAGCTTGTTGGGTGAATCTGAGATCTATGGCTACACCTTC.